The rows below give T cell receptor beta chains drawn from one sample of a study of CXCR3-negative and CXCR3-positive naive CD8 T cells. TCRdb reprocessed the 5' RACE reads and stores each CDR3 protein as one record, lacking DNA. This table holds about 53,000 distinct CDR3 sequences. The sample was naive CXCR3+ CD8+ T cells from blood. These receptors were obtained from a human donor in good health. Some clones in this sample may be carry-over from other donors' samples. Each CDR3 is given with its conserved first and last residue. Each record gives: J gene, clone size, V gene, CDR3 protein. Clone sizes are given selectively: once, few, many, or a class where the clone is expanded.

J: TRBJ2-1; size: NA; V: TRBV6-1; CDR3: CASNPGLAGVEQFF
J: TRBJ1-2; size: NA; V: TRBV7-8; CDR3: CASSPGPSGGYTF
J: TRBJ2-2; size: NA; V: TRBV7-9; CDR3: CASSSTDLDTGELFF
J: TRBJ2-1; size: NA; V: TRBV29-1; CDR3: CSVLGTGFHEQFF
J: TRBJ1-5; size: NA; V: TRBV7-9; CDR3: CASSLAARDSNQPQHF
J: TRBJ1-1; size: NA; V: TRBV5-5; CDR3: CASSLRVGDQNTEAFF
J: TRBJ2-2; size: medium-sized; V: TRBV7-3; CDR3: CASSPLPGGAAGELFF
J: TRBJ2-7; size: NA; V: TRBV3-1; CDR3: CASSYDREFYEQYF
J: TRBJ2-6; size: NA; V: TRBV5-5; CDR3: CASKRDSFSSGANVLTF
J: TRBJ2-5; size: NA; V: TRBV7-2; CDR3: CASSLRGGEETQYF
J: TRBJ2-3; size: NA; V: TRBV9; CDR3: CASSVGGGADTQYF
J: TRBJ2-7; size: NA; V: TRBV5-1; CDR3: CASSLDGGLLRYEQYF
J: TRBJ2-7; size: NA; V: TRBV29-1; CDR3: CSVRTDFSYEQYF
J: TRBJ2-1; size: NA; V: TRBV6-5; CDR3: CASSPGPGTGGYNEQFF
J: TRBJ2-7; size: NA; V: TRBV27; CDR3: CASSLSPGAHEQYF
J: TRBJ2-5; size: NA; V: TRBV7-3; CDR3: CASSLSGGYSPETQYF
J: TRBJ1-5; size: NA; V: TRBV6-5; CDR3: CASSNSGSSNQPQHF
J: TRBJ2-2; size: NA; V: TRBV29-1; CDR3: CSVEDWSYGGELFF
J: TRBJ1-2; size: NA; V: TRBV15; CDR3: CATSRTDRGMEAF
J: TRBJ2-7; size: NA; V: TRBV7-2; CDR3: CASSPPDVDSYEQYF
J: TRBJ2-5; size: NA; V: TRBV20-1; CDR3: CSARSGGAEETQYF
J: TRBJ2-7; size: NA; V: TRBV20-1; CDR3: CSATRGYEQYF
J: TRBJ2-1; size: NA; V: TRBV6-6; CDR3: CASSYPEDRGQNEQFF
J: TRBJ2-2; size: NA; V: TRBV12-5; CDR3: CASGWAAAVTNTGELFF
J: TRBJ2-3; size: NA; V: TRBV19; CDR3: CASSMGTDTQYF
J: TRBJ2-3; size: NA; V: TRBV29-1; CDR3: CSVVGPRGQYF
J: TRBJ1-2; size: NA; V: TRBV29-1; CDR3: CSADSKVNYGYTF
J: TRBJ2-1; size: NA; V: TRBV5-4; CDR3: CASSLDPTSSYNEQFF
J: TRBJ2-5; size: NA; V: TRBV27; CDR3: CASRHRELRETQYF
J: TRBJ1-1; size: NA; V: TRBV11-2; CDR3: CASSRAGQTMNTEAFF
J: TRBJ2-3; size: NA; V: TRBV29-1; CDR3: CSVDGTGGFPDTQYF
J: TRBJ2-7; size: NA; V: TRBV7-9; CDR3: CASSRPRERGLHEQYF
J: TRBJ2-7; size: medium-sized; V: TRBV4-2; CDR3: CASSQVGSYEQYF
J: TRBJ2-7; size: NA; V: TRBV7-3; CDR3: CASSLSPAGTYEQYF